The rows below give T cell receptor beta chains drawn from one sample of a study of OX40 agonist ivuxolimab in advanced cancers. TCRdb's table, derived via immunoSEQ multiplex PCR, lists solely in-frame clones and lacks some. There are roughly 120,000 clones in the sample; under 95% occur only once, and 0.8% to 1% lies in the top ten. Sequenced material: CD4+ or CD8+ T cells sorted from blood, taken in a trial of the OX40 agonist ivuxolimab. Receptor source: an adult with an advanced solid tumor such as melanoma, head and neck, liver or kidney cancer. CDR3s include the opening cysteine and the closing phenylalanine or tryptophan. D genes are given only for firm matches.

TRBJ1-5 . 14 TRBV18 CASSLSGANQPQHF TGTGCCAGCTCACTCTCAGGGGCGAATCAGCCCCAGCATTTT
TRBJ2-7 . 18 TRBV2 CASSEPHLGRGDSYEQYF TGTGCCAGCAGTGAACCCCATCTTGGCAGGGGCGATTCCTACGAGCAGTACTTC
TRBJ2-2 . 18 TRBV4-2 CASSQGKQRVTNTGELFF TGTGCCAGCAGCCAAGGAAAGCAGCGGGTAACGAACACCGGGGAGCTGTTTTTT
TRBJ1-3 . 14 TRBV28 CASSSSNTGNTIYF TGTGCCAGCAGTTCCTCAAATACTGGAAACACCATATATTTT
TRBJ2-7 . 15 TRBV27 CASSLSGDPSYEQYF TGTGCCAGCAGTTTATCGGGAGATCCTTCCTACGAGCAGTACTTC
TRBJ1-4 . 14 TRBV28 CASRGPPTNEKLFF TGTGCCAGCAGGGGACCCCCAACTAATGAAAAACTGTTTTTT
TRBJ2-5 TRBD1 15 TRBV28 CASSLLDRASETQYF TGTGCCAGCAGTTTATTAGACAGGGCGTCAGAGACCCAGTACTTC
TRBJ2-1 TRBD2 13 TRBV7-2 CASSWGLAGGEFF TGTGCCAGCAGCTGGGGACTAGCGGGAGGCGAGTTCTTC
TRBJ2-7 . 14 TRBV25-1 CASSTLDPFYEQYF TGTGCCAGCAGCACCCTGGACCCGTTCTACGAGCAGTACTTC
TRBJ2-7 TRBD2 14 TRBV28 CASSFSSGTYEQYF TGTGCCAGCAGTTTCTCAAGCGGGACCTACGAGCAGTACTTC
TRBJ2-3 TRBD2 18 TRBV5-1 CASSQDLRTSVSTDTQYF TGCGCCAGCAGCCAAGACCTTCGGACTAGCGTTAGCACAGATACGCAGTATTTT
TRBJ2-7 TRBD2 16 TRBV4-2 CASSQEAGGPSYEQYF TGTGCCAGCAGCCAAGAGGCGGGAGGGCCGTCCTACGAGCAGTACTTC
TRBJ2-1 TRBD2 15 TRBV11-2 CASSLGLAGVQEQFF TGTGCCAGCAGTTTGGGACTAGCGGGAGTCCAGGAGCAGTTCTTC
TRBJ2-7 . 10 TRBV20-1 CSADPGRVFF TGCAGTGCTGACCCGGGACGGGTCTTCTTC
TRBJ2-6 . 14 TRBV19 CASSIGSGANVLTF TGTGCCAGTAGTATCGGTTCTGGGGCCAACGTCCTGACTTTC
TRBJ1-3 . 18 TRBV5-1 CASSLASVTGRSGNTIYF TGCGCCAGCAGCTTGGCGAGTGTTACAGGGCGGTCTGGAAACACCATATATTTT
TRBJ2-7 TRBD1 14 TRBV5-1 CASGTGNSLNEQYF TGCGCCAGCGGGACAGGGAATTCTTTAAACGAGCAGTACTTC
TRBJ1-3 . 15 TRBV19 CASSLDHRSGNTIYF TGTGCCAGTAGTTTGGACCACCGCTCTGGAAACACCATATATTTT
TRBJ2-7 TRBD2 15 TRBV7-8 CASSSKTGTSYEQYF TGTGCCAGCAGCTCGAAAACCGGGACTAGCTACGAGCAGTACTTC
TRBJ2-5 TRBD2 15 TRBV12-5 CASGPRLAGGETQYF TGTGCTAGTGGTCCCCGACTAGCGGGGGGGGAGACCCAGTACTTC
TRBJ2-1 . 15 TRBV7-9 CASLEKGQPYNEQFF TGTGCCAGTCTCGAAAAGGGACAACCTTACAATGAGCAGTTCTTC
TRBJ1-3 . 14 TRBV27 CASSGVHSGNTIYF TGTGCCAGCAGTGGGGTCCACTCTGGAAACACCATATATTTT